This TCR beta chain was observed in a study of blood T cells in healthy people across ages. Overall study findings and caveats: There was no known CMV status for donors, so expanded clonotype changes were possibly confounded.

With regard to this clonotype: Its cognate antigen is unknown. A much larger clone is a single base away; this may be a read error.

At least 6 million PBMCs were isolated per sample. The CDR3 length is 14 residues. From germline, CDR1 is SGDLS and CDR2 YYNGEE. Primers used in a second PCR of about 6 to 11 cycles were a sample-barcoded 5' primer and a J-beta primer mix. CDR3-containing paired-end reads numbered at least 2.5 million in each sample. TCRdb ran MiXCR on the 5' RACE reads and lists one entry per CDR3 protein. Among more than 1,400,000 distinct CDR3 sequences, 42% were seen once, and the ten largest hold 7% to 9%. The J gene is TRBJ1-6, the V gene TRBV9, with 10 positions matching TRBD1. Sequenced: blood. The sequence derives from a woman aged 18-29 years in good health. The CDR3 loop reads CASSPDRGLSPPHF. The CDR3 nucleotides read TGTGCCAGCAGCCCAGACAGGGGGCTATCACCCCCCCACTTT.